These 5 T cell receptor beta chains share one sample of origin, sequenced in a study of blood T cell repertoires in COVID-19. Generated by immunoSEQ multiplex PCR, the TCRdb table keeps only in-frame clones and is missing some. The sample lists some 58,000 clones, 80% to 90% occurring once. Sequenced input: peripheral blood. These receptors all stem from a man aged 45-60 years with active COVID-19.

The chain is built from TRBV5-1 and TRBJ2-2, with TRBD1 matching over 8 bases. J was trimmed by 1 base and V by 4 bases; bases with no gene match: 3. The CDR3 extends over 15 amino acids. Germline V gives CDR1 SGHRS, CDR2 YFSETQ. CDR3 in amino acids: CASSPGTGNTGELFF. The CDR3 bases are TGCGCCAGCAGCCCCGGGACAGGGAACACCGGGGAGCTGTTTTTT.

The rearrangement uses TRBV19 and TRBJ1-5; 12 bases align to TRBD1. J was trimmed by 6 bases and V by 5 bases; bases with no gene match: 11. The CDR3 loop spans 17 amino acids. Germline V gene data show CDR1 as LNHDA and CDR2 as SQIVND (reference sequence). DNA for the CDR3: TGTGCCAGTAGTTCCAGGGACAGGGGGCATCGGGGTCAGCCCCAGCATTTT. This gives the protein CASSSRDRGHRGQPQHF.

This clone was counted between two and nine times. The rearrangement joins TRBV5-1 to TRBJ2-2; 8 nucleotides align to TRBD1. This CDR3 is 14 amino acids long. The germline V gene has CDR1 SGHRS and CDR2 YFSETQ. J lost 4 bases, V lost 4 bases, and 3 bases had no gene match. CDR3 region: CASSGQGGTGELFF. The CDR3 coding sequence is TGCGCCAGCAGCGGACAGGGAGGCACCGGGGAGCTGTTTTTT.

V is TRBV6-1 and J is TRBJ2-1; possibly TRBD2 for D (5 bases). V lost 1 base and J lost 2, with 15 bases in between. Germline CDR1 and CDR2: MNHNS and SASEGT. This CDR3 comprises 17 residues. In nucleotides, the CDR3 is TGTGCCAGCAGTGAAGAAGAGGCTACCGGGGCCTACAATGAGCAGTTCTTC. Residues: CASSEEEATGAYNEQFF.

The chain is built from TRBV12-3 or TRBV12-4 and TRBJ1-2; tentative D call: TRBD1 (5 bases). CDR3 length: 13 residues. The ends were cut back, 10 bases at V and 8 bases at J, with 20 bases in the middle. CDR3: CATLREGFRGYTF. CDR3 DNA sequence: TGTGCCACCCTAAGGGAGGGGTTCCGGGGCTACACCTTC.